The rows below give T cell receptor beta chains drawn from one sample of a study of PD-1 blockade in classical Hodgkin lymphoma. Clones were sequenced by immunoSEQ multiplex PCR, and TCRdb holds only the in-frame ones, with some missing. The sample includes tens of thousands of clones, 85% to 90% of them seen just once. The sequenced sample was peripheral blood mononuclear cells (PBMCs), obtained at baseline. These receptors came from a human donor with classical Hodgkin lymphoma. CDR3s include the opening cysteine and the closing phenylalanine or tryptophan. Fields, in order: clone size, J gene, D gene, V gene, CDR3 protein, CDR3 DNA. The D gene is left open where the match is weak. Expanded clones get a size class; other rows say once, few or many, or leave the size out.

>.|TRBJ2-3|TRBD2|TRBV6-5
CASSWGGDTDTQYF
TGTGCCAGCAGTTGGGGAGGGGACACAGATACGCAGTATTTT
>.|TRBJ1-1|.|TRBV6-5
CASRGIRRDTEAFF
TGTGCCAGCAGGGGTATCAGGAGGGATACTGAAGCTTTCTTT
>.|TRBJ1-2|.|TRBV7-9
CASSVVGSQNYGYTF
TGTGCCAGCAGCGTAGTAGGTAGCCAGAACTATGGCTACACCTTC
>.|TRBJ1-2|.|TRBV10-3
CAISEGEDGYTF
TGTGCCATCAGTGAGGGCGAGGATGGCTACACCTTC
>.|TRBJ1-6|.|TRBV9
CASSPGGIRSPLHF
TGTGCCAGCAGCCCGGGCGGAATACGTTCACCCCTCCACTTT
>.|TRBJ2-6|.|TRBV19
CASSITGSGANVLTF
TGTGCCAGTAGTATAACCGGGTCTGGGGCCAACGTCCTGACTTTC
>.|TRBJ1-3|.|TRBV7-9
CASSLAGNTIYF
TGTGCCAGCAGCTTAGCGGGAAACACCATATATTTT
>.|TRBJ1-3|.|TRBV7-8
CASSSPTSSGNTIYF
TGTGCCAGCAGCTCTCCGACAAGCTCTGGAAACACCATATATTTT
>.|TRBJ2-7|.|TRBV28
CASSVLSGTYEQYF
TGTGCCAGCAGCGTTTTGTCCGGAACCTACGAGCAGTACTTC
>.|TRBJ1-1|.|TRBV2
CAGPGLTEAFF
TGTGCCGGCCCGGGGCTCACTGAAGCTTTCTTT
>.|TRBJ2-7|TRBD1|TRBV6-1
CASSEGTGFREQYF
TGTGCCAGCAGTGAAGGGACAGGGTTTCGCGAGCAGTACTTC
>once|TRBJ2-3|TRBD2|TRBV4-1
CASSQASSGGAWTQYF
TGCGCCAGCAGCCAAGCCTCTAGCGGGGGGGCCTGGACGCAGTATTTT
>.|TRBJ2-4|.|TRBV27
CASSPSTIRGRAKNIQYF
TGTGCCAGCAGTCCCTCTACTATCAGGGGAAGGGCCAAAAACATTCAGTACTTC
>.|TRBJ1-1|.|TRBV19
CASSIDGAGLNTEAFF
TGTGCCAGTAGTATAGATGGGGCAGGCTTGAACACTGAAGCTTTCTTT
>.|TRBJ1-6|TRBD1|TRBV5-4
CASSSRQGSLGSPLHF
TGTGCCAGCAGCAGTAGACAGGGGTCCCTAGGTTCACCCCTCCACTTT
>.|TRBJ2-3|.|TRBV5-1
CASSRYPDSTDTQYF
TGCGCCAGCAGCCGTTACCCAGACTCGACGGATACGCAGTATTTT
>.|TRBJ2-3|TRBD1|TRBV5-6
CASIQQGDDTQYF
TGTGCCAGCATCCAACAGGGGGACGATACGCAGTATTTT
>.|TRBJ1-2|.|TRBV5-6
CASSFQTQGRPSYGYTF
TGTGCCAGCAGCTTTCAGACGCAGGGCAGGCCTAGCTATGGCTACACCTTC
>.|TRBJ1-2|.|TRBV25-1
CASSESGEFNYGYTF
TGTGCCAGCAGTGAATCGGGGGAGTTTAACTATGGCTACACCTTC
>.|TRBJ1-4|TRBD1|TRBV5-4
CASSFQGGTSEKLFF
TGTGCCAGCAGCTTTCAGGGGGGGACATCTGAAAAACTGTTTTTT
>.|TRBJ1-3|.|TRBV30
CAWSGNRAGNTIYF
TGTGCCTGGAGTGGGAACAGGGCTGGAAACACCATATATTTT
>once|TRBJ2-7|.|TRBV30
CAYFRSGEQYF
TGTGCCTACTTCCGGAGTGGCGAGCAGTACTTC
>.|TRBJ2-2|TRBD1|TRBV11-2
CASSSPWARQGGAGELFF
TGTGCCAGCAGCTCCCCGTGGGCCCGACAGGGGGGGGCCGGGGAGCTGTTTTTT
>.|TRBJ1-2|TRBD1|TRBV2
CASSEALGGAYGYTF
TGTGCCAGCAGTGAAGCGCTAGGGGGCGCCTATGGCTACACCTTC
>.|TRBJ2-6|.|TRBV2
CARESGGANVLTF
TGTGCCAGGGAAAGTGGTGGGGCCAACGTCCTGACTTTC
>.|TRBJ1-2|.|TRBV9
CASSGAKGFYGYTF
TGTGCCAGCAGCGGCGCCAAGGGGTTCTATGGCTACACCTTC
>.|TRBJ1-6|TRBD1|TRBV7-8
CASSPRQGDGSPLHF
TGTGCCAGCAGCCCCAGACAGGGAGATGGTTCACCCCTCCACTTT
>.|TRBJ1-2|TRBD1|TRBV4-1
CASSQEDRAYGYTF
TGCGCCAGCAGCCAAGAGGACAGGGCCTATGGCTACACCTTC
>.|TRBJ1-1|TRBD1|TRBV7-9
CASSSAGTALPNTEAFF
TGTGCCAGCAGCTCAGCTGGGACAGCTCTACCGAACACTGAAGCTTTCTTT
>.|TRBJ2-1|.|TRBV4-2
CASSQEIGLYNEQFF
TGTGCCAGCAGCCAAGAGATAGGACTCTACAATGAGCAGTTCTTC
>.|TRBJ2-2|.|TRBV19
CASSIPGVFAGELFF
TGTGCCAGTAGTATTCCGGGGGTATTCGCCGGGGAGCTGTTTTTT
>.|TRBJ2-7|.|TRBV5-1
CATRGTVYYEQYF
TGCGCCACCCGCGGGACCGTTTACTACGAGCAGTACTTC
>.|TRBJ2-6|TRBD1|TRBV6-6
CASSGQGARANVLTF
TGTGCCAGCAGTGGACAGGGGGCAAGAGCCAACGTCCTGACTTTC
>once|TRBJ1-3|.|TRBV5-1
CASKLTGVAGNTIYF
TGCGCCAGTAAACTTACAGGAGTAGCTGGAAACACCATATATTTT
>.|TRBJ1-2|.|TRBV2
CASPRGGSYGYTF
TGTGCCAGCCCCCGTGGGGGGAGCTATGGCTACACCTTC
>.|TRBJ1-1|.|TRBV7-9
CASSLPGSPAGEAFF
TGTGCCAGCAGCTTACCAGGAAGTCCGGCCGGGGAAGCTTTCTTT
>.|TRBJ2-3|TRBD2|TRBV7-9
CASSFTSGGRTDTQYF
TGTGCCAGCAGCTTTACTAGCGGGGGGCGCACAGATACGCAGTATTTT
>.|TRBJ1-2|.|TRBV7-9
CASSFEDRFYGYTF
TGTGCCAGCAGCTTTGAGGACAGATTTTATGGCTACACCTTC
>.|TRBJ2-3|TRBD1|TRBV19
CASSIVSTGGTDTQYF
TGTGCCAGTAGTATAGTGTCGACAGGGGGCACAGATACGCAGTATTTT
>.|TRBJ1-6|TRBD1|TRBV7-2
CASSLQGATLHF
TGTGCCAGCAGCTTACAGGGGGCGACCCTCCACTTT
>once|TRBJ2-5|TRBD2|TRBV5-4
CASRGTSGGQETQYF
TGTGCCAGCAGGGGGACTAGCGGGGGCCAAGAGACCCAGTACTTC
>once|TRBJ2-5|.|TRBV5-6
CASSLMGRQETQYF
TGTGCCAGCAGCCTGATGGGGAGGCAAGAGACCCAGTACTTC
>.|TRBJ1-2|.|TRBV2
CASSEESGPYGYTF
TGTGCCAGCAGTGAAGAGTCAGGTCCCTACGGCTACACCTTC
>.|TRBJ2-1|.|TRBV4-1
CASSQVGESNEQFF
TGCGCCAGCAGCCAAGTAGGGGAAAGCAATGAGCAGTTCTTC
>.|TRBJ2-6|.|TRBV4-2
CASSQAVTSGANVLTF
TGTGCCAGCAGCCAAGCTGTTACCTCTGGGGCCAACGTCCTGACTTTC
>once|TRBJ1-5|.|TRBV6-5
CASSYITSDQPQHF
TGTGCCAGCAGTTACATAACATCCGATCAGCCCCAGCATTTT
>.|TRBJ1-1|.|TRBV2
CASIRFLNTEAFF
TGTGCCAGCATAAGGTTTCTGAACACTGAAGCTTTCTTT
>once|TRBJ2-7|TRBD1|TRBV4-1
CASSQGDSETYEQYF
TGCGCCAGCAGCCAAGGGGACAGTGAGACCTACGAGCAGTACTTC
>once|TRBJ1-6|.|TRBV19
CATWDGYNSPLHF
TGTGCCACCTGGGACGGGTATAATTCACCCCTCCACTTT
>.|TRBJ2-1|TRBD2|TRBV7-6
CASTRERGGSYNEQFF
TGTGCCAGCACCCGGGAGCGGGGGGGCTCCTACAATGAGCAGTTCTTC
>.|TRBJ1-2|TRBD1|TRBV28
CASSYPGQGHGYTF
TGTGCCAGCAGTTACCCGGGACAGGGTCATGGCTACACCTTC
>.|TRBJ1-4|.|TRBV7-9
CASSLWRDPAGEKLFF
TGTGCCAGCAGCTTATGGAGGGACCCAGCGGGTGAAAAACTGTTTTTT